The 28 T cell receptor beta chains below come from one sample, sequenced in a study of blood T cell repertoires in COVID-19. Profiled with immunoSEQ multiplex PCR; TCRdb holds only in-frame clones, not every one. This table has about 160,000 clones, approximately 85% appearing once. The sample comprised peripheral blood. These TCRs come from an elderly man with COVID-19, enrolled during active disease.

This chain connects TRBV9 to TRBJ1-2, with D perhaps TRBD1 (5 bases). The CDR3 spans 13 residues. Germline V gene data show CDR1 as SGDLS and CDR2 as YYNGEE. Trimming removed 0 bases from V and 6 bases from J, with 9 bases in between. The CDR3: CASSVAPRDGYTF. The DNA of the CDR3 is TGTGCCAGCAGCGTAGCTCCCAGGGATGGCTACACCTTC. The variable domain in full, completed from reference TRBV9 and TRBJ1-2, reads DSGVTQTPKHLITATGQRVTLRCSPRSGDLSVYWYQQSLDQGLQFLIQYYNGEERAKGNILERFSAQQFPDLHSELNLSSLELGDSALYFCASSVAPRDGYTFGSGTRLTVV.

The rearrangement uses TRBV6-6 and TRBJ2-1, with 8 bases fitting TRBD1. Germline V lookup: CDR1 MNHNY, CDR2 SVGAGI (reference sequence). The ends lost 5 bases at V and 8 bases at J; junction bases unmatched: 2. The CDR3 contains 12 residues. The CDR3 spells CASSLQGDEQFF. The CDR3 DNA follows: TGTGCCAGCAGTCTACAGGGGGATGAGCAGTTCTTC.

The chain links TRBV5-1 to TRBJ2-3; tentative D call: TRBD2 (6 bases). V shed 5 bases and J shed 2 bases, with 15 bases lying between them. The CDR3 runs to 15 residues. Looked up from germline, CDR1 is SGHRS and CDR2 is YFSETQ. CDR3 nucleotide sequence: TGCGCCAGCAGTCAAGGGACTTCTACCACAGATACGCAGTATTTT. Translated, it gives CASSQGTSTTDTQYF.

The chain is built from TRBV15 and TRBJ2-5; 9 positions match TRBD2. This CDR3 comprises 18 residues. CDR1 is LNHNV and CDR2 is YYDKDF in the germline V gene (reference sequence). V was clipped by 0 bases and J by 2 bases; unmatched bases: 10. The CDR3 is CATSRDLSWRGGQETQYF. In DNA form, the CDR3 reads TGTGCCACCAGCAGAGATCTTTCATGGCGGGGGGGACAAGAGACCCAGTACTTC.

DNA of the CDR3: TGTGCCAGCAGTGAACGGGAACCAGTGGTATCGGGAGGTCCGCCCCAGCATTTT. It translates to CASSEREPVVSGGPPQHF. The V and J genes are TRBV6-1 and TRBJ1-5; D unclear. Germline assignment: CDR1 MNHNS and CDR2 SASEGT. CDR3 size: 18 residues. V lost 2 bases, J lost 9 bases, and 26 bases lay in between.

The chain employs TRBV5-1 and TRBJ1-6, with TRBD1 matching 11 bases. CDR1 SGHRS and CDR2 YFSETQ come from the germline V gene. The CDR3 totals 16 residues. After removal of 0 bases from V and 6 bases from J, the junction contained 2 bases not matched to a gene. The CDR3: CASSLEGQGVNSPLHF. The CDR3 DNA sequence: TGCGCCAGCAGCTTGGAGGGACAGGGGGTTAATTCACCCCTCCACTTT.

The CDR3 region is CASSLAGQPYEQYF. Written as DNA, the CDR3 is TGTGCCAGCAGTTTAGCGGGACAGCCCTACGAGCAGTACTTC. This chain joins TRBV28 and TRBJ2-7; perhaps TRBD1 as D (7 bases). Trimming pared 2 bases from V and 2 bases from J, leaving 10 bases between. Germline-derived CDR1 and CDR2 are MDHEN and SYDVKM. There are 14 residues in the CDR3.

CDR3 residues: CASSPGQVNNEQFF. CDR3 nucleotide sequence: TGTGCCAGCTCCCCGGGACAGGTCAACAATGAGCAGTTCTTC. The chain is built from TRBV18 and TRBJ2-1; 8 bases agree with TRBD1. Germline V CDR1 and CDR2: KGHSH, LQKENI. The CDR3 sequence is 14 residues long. With V trimmed by 6 bases and J by 5 bases, 6 bases remained unmatched.

This clone showed up just a few times. The chain carries TRBV27 and TRBJ1-2; D not resolved. The CDR3 runs to 19 residues. Trimming stripped 1 base from V and 6 bases from J, with 27 bases between. CDR1 MNHEY and CDR2 SMNVEV come from the germline V gene (reference sequence). CDR3 bases: TGTGCCAGCAGTTTATGGGGTTACAACTCGCCGGGAGCATACGATGGCTACACCTTC. It is translated as CASSLWGYNSPGAYDGYTF.

The chain uses TRBV6-5 and TRBJ1-2; a weak D match, TRBD1 (5 bases). The V end was cut by 7 bases, the J end by 3 bases, with 15 bases between. Germline V gives CDR1 MNHEY, CDR2 SVGAGI. The CDR3 runs to 14 residues. The CDR3 DNA reads as TGTGCCAGCATCCCTCAGGCAGGGCACTATGGCTACACCTTC. Amino acids: CASIPQAGHYGYTF.

The CDR3 is CASSQDIAGQGYEQYF. The CDR3 nucleotides read TGTGCCAGCAGCCAAGATATCGCAGGGCAGGGCTACGAGCAGTACTTC. The chain couples TRBV3-1 (or the pseudogene TRBV3-2) to TRBJ2-7; tentatively, D is TRBD1 (5 bases). Germline V gene data show CDR1 as LGHDT and CDR2 as YNNKEL (reference sequence). The CDR3 sequence is 16 residues long. The V gene lost 0 bases and the J gene lost 3 bases, with 15 bases spanning the gap.

CDR3 protein: CASSTRDGELFF. For the CDR3, the DNA is TGTGCCAGCAGTACCAGGGACGGGGAGCTGTTTTTT. The chain uses TRBV12-3 or TRBV12-4 and TRBJ2-2, with a weak D call TRBD1 (5 bases). Between the trimmed V and J ends, which lost 5 bases and 7 bases, there was a span of 8 bases. The CDR3 totals 12 residues.

The V call is TRBV5-3, the J call TRBJ1-6; D remains ambiguous. TRBV5-3 is an ORF; its function is uncertain. This CDR3 contains 12 residues. V lost 4 bases and J lost 8, with 7 bases in between. CDR3 in DNA: TGTGCCAGAAGCGCCCAGTATTCACCCCTCCACTTT. Protein sequence: CARSAQYSPLHF.

This clone has more than one count but fewer than ten. The chain links TRBV7-2 to TRBJ1-5; 9 bases are a match to TRBD1. In germline, CDR1 is SGHTA, CDR2 FQGNSA. This CDR3 is 14 amino acids long. J was trimmed by 5 bases and V by 5 bases; bases with no gene match: 4. This CDR3 is CASSPRTGDQPQHF. The CDR3 nucleotides are TGTGCCAGCAGCCCTCGGACAGGGGATCAGCCCCAGCATTTT.

As regards this clone: This same CDR3 is encoded by further DNA sequences in the sample. V and J are TRBV7-2 and TRBJ1-1; no firm D call. From germline, CDR1 is SGHTA and CDR2 FQGNSA. The CDR3 extends over 11 amino acids. V lost 1 base and J 9 bases, leaving 6 bases between the germline ends. The CDR3 protein is CASSLVAKAFF. CDR3 bases: TGTGCCAGCAGCTTAGTAGCCAAAGCTTTCTTT. The entire variable domain, with the rest obtained from reference TRBV7-2 and TRBJ1-1, is as follows: GAGVSQSPSNKVTEKGKDVELRCDPISGHTALYWYRQSLGQGLEFLIYFQGNSAPDKSGLPSDRFSAERTGGSVSTLTIQRTQQEDSAVYLCASSLVAKAFFGQGTRLTVV.

This clone was observed a few times. The gene calls are TRBV7-3 and TRBJ2-3; tentative D call: TRBD1 (6 bases). With 4 bases removed from V and 4 bases from J, the gap between germline ends came to 9 bases. The germline gives CDR1 SGHTA, CDR2 FQGTGA. The CDR3 runs 13 residues. The CDR3 loop is CASSSTGSDTQYF. DNA for the CDR3: TGTGCCAGCAGCTCCACAGGGTCAGATACGCAGTATTTT.

The J gene is TRBJ2-3, the V gene TRBV18; D unclear. The germline CDR1 and CDR2 sequences are KGHSH and LQKENI. V lost 3 bases to trimming and J lost 4 bases, with 11 bases between them. The CDR3 runs 14 residues. CDR3 nucleotides: TGTGCCAGCTCACCGTCGGTTGGAGCAGATACGCAGTATTTT. Protein: CASSPSVGADTQYF.

CDR3 nucleotides: TGTGCCAGTAGTATAACGGCTAGCGGGGGCACCGGGGAGCTGTTTTTT. Amino acids: CASSITASGGTGELFF. V and J are TRBV19 and TRBJ2-2, with 10 bases lining up with TRBD2. From germline, CDR1 is LNHDA and CDR2 SQIVND (reference sequence). The J segment lost 4 bases and the V segment lost 2 bases, leaving 4 bases of the junction unmatched. The CDR3 extends over 16 amino acids. The full variable domain, with the rest looked up from reference TRBV19 and TRBJ2-2, is DGGITQSPKYLFRKEGQNVTLSCEQNLNHDAMYWYRQDPGQGLRLIYYSQIVNDFQKGDIAEGYSVSREKKESFPLTVTSAQKNPTAFYLCASSITASGGTGELFFGEGSRLTVL.

The chain combines TRBV7-9 with TRBJ2-2; 7 nucleotides align to TRBD1. CDR3 length: 16 amino acids. V lost 5 bases, J lost 4 bases, and 10 bases stayed unmatched. Germline V gene sequence: CDR1 SEHNR, CDR2 FQNEAQ (reference sequence). The CDR3 nucleotides are TGTGCCAGCAGCCCGAAGGGGGCGCGAAGCACCGGGGAGCTGTTTTTT. It translates to CASSPKGARSTGELFF. Together with reference TRBV7-9 and TRBJ2-2, the CDR3 gives the full variable domain: DTGVSQNPRHKITKRGQNVTFRCDPISEHNRLYWYRQTLGQGPEFLTYFQNEAQLEKSRLLSDRFSAERPKGSFSTLEIQRTEQGDSAMYLCASSPKGARSTGELFFGEGSRLTVL.

The chain carries TRBV19 and TRBJ1-6; no reliable D call. Per the germline V gene, CDR1 is LNHDA and CDR2 is SQIVND (reference sequence). V lost 3 bases and J 7 bases, leaving 10 bases between the germline ends. This CDR3 comprises 14 residues. The DNA for the CDR3 is TGTGCCAGTAGTATTACTGGAGGGAATTCACCCCTCCACTTT. This encodes CASSITGGNSPLHF. The full variable domain, in which reference TRBV19 and TRBJ1-6 provide the parts outside the CDR3, is DGGITQSPKYLFRKEGQNVTLSCEQNLNHDAMYWYRQDPGQGLRLIYYSQIVNDFQKGDIAEGYSVSREKKESFPLTVTSAQKNPTAFYLCASSITGGNSPLHFGNGTRLTVT.

The rearrangement uses TRBV7-2 and TRBJ1-2; the D is unclear. Trimming took off 1 base at V and 6 bases at J, with 15 bases between the two ends. The CDR3 consists of 15 residues. Germline values: CDR1 SGHTA, CDR2 FQGNSA. The CDR3 sequence: CASSLGAGIRDGYTF. The CDR3 DNA reads TGTGCCAGCAGCTTAGGGGCGGGCATTAGGGATGGCTACACCTTC. The whole variable domain, filled in from reference TRBV7-2 and TRBJ1-2, reads GAGVSQSPSNKVTEKGKDVELRCDPISGHTALYWYRQSLGQGLEFLIYFQGNSAPDKSGLPSDRFSAERTGGSVSTLTIQRTQQEDSAVYLCASSLGAGIRDGYTFGSGTRLTVV.

The chain carries TRBV2 and TRBJ1-1; TRBD1 might be the D (6 bases). The length of the CDR3 is 13 residues. In germline, CDR1 is SNHLY, CDR2 FYNNEI. V gave up 4 bases and J gave up 3 bases, with 9 bases separating them. The CDR3 loop is CASSASGDTEAFF. CDR3 DNA sequence: TGTGCCAGCAGTGCTTCAGGGGACACTGAAGCTTTCTTT.

V is TRBV25-1 and J is TRBJ1-4; 7 bases map to TRBD1. The CDR3 loop spans 15 amino acids. Germline trimming cut 4 bases from V and 3 bases from J; bases unmatched to any gene: 5. The germline V gene encodes CDR1 MGHDK and CDR2 SYGVNS. CDR3 nucleotide sequence: TGTGCCAGCAGTGCTACCGGGACAGCTAATGAAAAACTGTTTTTT. It encodes CASSATGTANEKLFF.

V usage is TRBV6-4 and J usage is TRBJ1-6; D is unresolved. Trimming shortened V by 0 bases and J by 2 bases, and 17 bases separated the two germline ends. The CDR3 sequence is 19 residues long. Looked up from germline, CDR1 is MRHNA and CDR2 is SNTAGT. The CDR3 DNA follows: TGTGCCAGCAGTGACTCCGGGAAATTCTTAGGGACCTATAATTCACCCCTCCACTTT. Its protein is CASSDSGKFLGTYNSPLHF.

J is TRBJ2-7 and V is TRBV6-1; 8 bases are a match to TRBD2. Germline trimming cut 2 bases from V and 3 bases from J; bases unmatched to any gene: 6. Germline CDR1 MNHNS, CDR2 SASEGT. There are 15 residues in the CDR3. This chain's CDR3 is CASSESGGAFYEQYF. The CDR3 DNA follows: TGTGCCAGCAGTGAATCCGGGGGGGCCTTCTACGAGCAGTACTTC.

There are a few counts of this clone. This sequence joins TRBV7-9 and TRBJ1-1; D call uncertain. The CDR3 contains 12 residues. The V gene lost 5 bases and the J gene lost 6 bases, with 10 bases spanning the gap. CDR1 and CDR2 (germline): SEHNR, FQNEAQ (reference sequence). CDR3 residues: CASSPEGPEAFF. CDR3 nucleotides: TGTGCCAGCAGCCCGGAGGGCCCTGAAGCTTTCTTT.

The rearrangement links TRBV18 to TRBJ2-2; a weak D match, TRBD1 (5 bases). Germline CDR1 reads KGHSH; CDR2 reads LQKENI. The CDR3 is 15 residues long. V lost 8 bases to trimming and J lost 1 base, with 14 bases between them. The CDR3 nucleotides read TGTGCCAGCCCTAAAGACAGTAGGAACACCGGGGAGCTGTTTTTT. Its translation: CASPKDSRNTGELFF.

The chain links TRBV9 to TRBJ1-3, with TRBD1 identical over 9 bases. The germline V gene encodes CDR1 SGDLS and CDR2 YYNGEE. The CDR3 extends over 16 amino acids. The V gene end was trimmed by 3 bases and the J gene end by 0 bases; junction bases not matched to a gene: 4. CDR3 in amino acids: CASSEGTGHSGNTIYF. For the CDR3, the DNA is TGTGCCAGCAGCGAGGGGACAGGGCACTCTGGAAACACCATATATTTT.